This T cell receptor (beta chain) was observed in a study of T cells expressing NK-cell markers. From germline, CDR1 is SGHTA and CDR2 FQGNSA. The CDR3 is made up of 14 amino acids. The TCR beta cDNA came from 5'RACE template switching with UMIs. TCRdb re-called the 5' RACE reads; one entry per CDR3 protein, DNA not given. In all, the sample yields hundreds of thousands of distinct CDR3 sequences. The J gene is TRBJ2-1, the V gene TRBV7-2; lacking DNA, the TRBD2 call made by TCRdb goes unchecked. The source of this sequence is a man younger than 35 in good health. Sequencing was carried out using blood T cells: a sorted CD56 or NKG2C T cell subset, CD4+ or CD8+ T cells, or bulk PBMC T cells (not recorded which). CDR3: CASSPDRAQIKQFF.